This TCR beta chain stems from a study of cytomegalovirus exposure and HLA in healthy donors. The PCR employed 60 Vbeta primers together with 13 Jbeta primers. Clones were read by immunoSEQ multiplex PCR, and TCRdb kept only the in-frame ones, dropping some. This table holds fewer than 120,000 clones, 76% found once. With 3 bases removed from V and 0 bases from J, the gap between germline ends came to 18 bases. This CDR3 is 17 amino acids long. CDR1 SQVTM and CDR2 ANQGSEA come from the germline V gene. The rearrangement joins TRBV29-1 to TRBJ2-1, with D possibly being TRBD2 (7 bases). The clonotype was recovered from a man aged 25-45 years in good health and CMV-seropositive. Specimen: PBMCs. The CDR3 here is CSVDGSTGGRSYNEQFF. CDR3 nucleotides: TGCAGCGTTGATGGCTCGACGGGGGGCCGCTCCTACAATGAGCAGTTCTTC.